This T cell receptor beta chain was captured by sequencing in a study of blood T cells in healthy people across ages. Study conclusions and caveats: Underestimates were what the diversity estimates from one million T cells were considered to be. Whereas aged donors had fewer naive CD4+ cells, long-lived donors had more of them and higher diversity.

A second PCR of about 6 to 12 cycles used a sample-barcoded 5' primer and a J-beta primer mix. Every sample returned 2.5 million or more CDR3-containing paired-end reads. TCRdb re-analysed the 5' RACE reads in MiXCR, keeping a single row per CDR3 protein. The repertoire includes 1,500,000 or so distinct CDR3 sequences, approximately 42% of them detected once, and around 4% sits in the top ten. CDR1 MNHEY and CDR2 SVGEGT come from the germline V gene. The CDR3 sequence is 16 residues long. V was pared by 5 bases and J by 0 bases, with 8 bases of the junction left unmatched. This clonotype has more than one count but fewer than ten. Its antigen is unknown.

The source of this sequence is a woman aged 18-35 years in good health. The sample comprised blood. The V and J genes are TRBV6-2 or TRBV6-3 and TRBJ2-3, with 7 bases identical to TRBD2. In nucleotides, the CDR3 is TGTGCCAGCAGTACTAGAGGGAGGGTTAGCACAGATACGCAGTATTTT. It specifies CASSTRGRVSTDTQYF.